This paragraph covers one TCR beta chain sequence. Its antigen is unknown. No base qualities exist here, and no much larger clone lies one base off it. TCRbeta CDR3 regions were amplified from genomic DNA by means of the immunoSEQ Assay, a bias-controlled multiplex PCR. Processing in the source paper ran as follows. Nucleated cell counts per sample were estimated from amplification of reference gene primers within the assay. Sequence reads were collapsed and filtered to measure the absolute abundance of every unique TCRbeta CDR3 rearrangement. For each sample, productive Simpson clonality was calculated as the square root of Simpson's diversity index over productive rearrangements. TCRdb mirrors the immuneACCESS table, restricted to in-frame sequences. Some clones are absent from its copies; in checked studies, under half trace to an unresolved V gene, and the reason for the others is unknown. That table gives V, J and clone size, and the DNA gave D and trimming. The sample records 95,000 to 120,000 clones, 85% to 90% of which are singletons. About 6.1% of the sample comes from the top ten.

The entry originates in a study of blood T cell repertoires in COVID-19 (TCRdb year 2020). Turning to the overall study: The collaborator samples originated in the United States, Italy and Spain and spanned the acute and convalescent phases of COVID-19. The prospective study material was composed of cDNA or gDNA derived from T cells, B-cell-depleted T cells, or PBMCs. The dataset comprised deeply sampled blood TCRbeta repertoires from subjects exposed to, actively infected with, or recovered from COVID-19. A freely available public database, intended as a resource for researchers studying the immune response to SARS-CoV-2, is where the repertoires were released. Samples were obtained from the ongoing ImmuneRACE study (first 160 participants) and from 1,254 subjects provided by 6 global collaborators. The sample metadata nearly always contained a de-identified subject ID, COVID-19 status, age in years and sex. HLA class I and class II types, where available, came from metadata supplied by the sample provider rather than from assay-based typing. The paper as a whole reports these results and caveats: How much clinical and demographic metadata was included differed by source and by participant, and the metadata was provided uncurated.

One collaborating source in Seattle enrolled patients during active infection and followed them longitudinally through the course of disease. Each collaborating institution followed its own protocols to collect whole blood in K2EDTA tubes. Collaborator samples were shipped for TCRbeta analysis as frozen whole blood, isolated PBMCs, or DNA extracted from either sample type. V has 6 bases trimmed and J has 4 bases trimmed; junction bases matching no gene number 12. From its cysteine to its phenylalanine, the CDR3 spans 16 amino acids. Left in the record is the CDR3 DNA by itself, 48 bases read in frame from the first base. CDR1 and CDR2 are drawn from the germline V gene: WSHSY, SAAADI.

In this chain, TRBV10-2 is recombined with TRBJ2-7; TRBD2 agrees with 10 junctional bases. The clonotype comes from a woman aged 60-70 years with COVID-19, enrolled during active disease. Sequencing used peripheral blood. The CDR3 in this case is CASSNSAAGGPYEQYF. The DNA sequence is TGCGCCAGCAGCAATTCCGCAGCGGGGGGGCCGTACGAGCAGTACTTC.